The next 16 T cell receptor beta chains were all read from a single sample in a study of cytomegalovirus exposure and HLA in healthy donors. 13 Jbeta primers and 60 Vbeta primers were used for the PCR. Libraries were prepared by immunoSEQ multiplex PCR; TCRdb keeps only in-frame clonotypes and omits some of them. The sample yields 77,000 or so clones, over 70% seen once. The sample consisted of PBMCs. Receptor source: a man in his forties in good health and CMV-seronegative.

V usage is TRBV6-5 and J usage is TRBJ2-7, with D possibly being TRBD2 (6 bases). The CDR3 covers 15 residues. Germline CDR1 and CDR2: MNHEY and SVGAGI. V lost 6 bases to trimming and J lost 5 bases, with 20 bases between them. The chain's CDR3 is CASRPPEGGRDEQYF. The CDR3, as DNA: TGTGCCAGCAGACCACCCGAGGGAGGTCGGGACGAGCAGTACTTC.

This clone has more than one count but fewer than ten. For the CDR3, the DNA is TGTGCCAGCAGCCCGGCCTTTAGGGGCGATGAGCAGTTCTTC. Encoded protein: CASSPAFRGDEQFF. The rearrangement uses TRBV7-2 and TRBJ2-1; the D gene is possibly TRBD1 (5 bases). Germline V CDR1 and CDR2: SGHTA, FQGNSA. V lost 5 bases and J lost 8, with 16 bases in between. The CDR3 extends over 14 amino acids. The full variable domain, with the rest looked up from reference TRBV7-2 and TRBJ2-1, is GAGVSQSPSNKVTEKGKDVELRCDPISGHTALYWYRQSLGQGLEFLIYFQGNSAPDKSGLPSDRFSAERTGGSVSTLTIQRTQQEDSAVYLCASSPAFRGDEQFFGPGTRLTVL.

The V and J genes are TRBV5-5 and TRBJ2-2, with 8 bases identical to TRBD1. From germline, CDR1 is SGHKS and CDR2 YYEKEE (reference sequence). CDR3 length: 19 residues. With 0 bases clipped from V and 0 bases from J, the junction kept 10 bases outside the gene matches. CDR3 nucleotide sequence: TGTGCCAGCAGCTTGGGTCAGGGGGCCTCTTACGCGAACACCGGGGAGCTGTTTTTT. It translates to CASSLGQGASYANTGELFF.

This CDR3 reads CASSHRQVYNEQFF. The DNA of the CDR3 is TGTGCCAGCAGTCACCGACAGGTCTACAATGAGCAGTTCTTC. The chain couples TRBV6-5 to TRBJ2-1; TRBD1 might be the D (6 bases). Trimming removed 5 bases from V and 3 bases from J, with 11 bases in between. Per germline, CDR1 MNHEY and CDR2 SVGAGI. The CDR3 has 14 residues.

V and J are TRBV4-2 and TRBJ2-7; D possibly corresponds to TRBD1 (6 bases). This CDR3 has 14 residues. The V gene lost 4 bases and the J gene lost 4 bases, with 14 bases spanning the gap. Per germline, CDR1 LGHNA and CDR2 YNFKEQ. The CDR3: CASSPEEGGYEQYF. CDR3 nucleotide sequence: TGTGCCAGCAGCCCTGAGGAAGGGGGATACGAGCAGTACTTC.

As regards this clone: An end of the junction does not agree with germline; a read error may underlie this. The sample carries other DNA sequences with the same CDR3. This chain uses TRBV27 with TRBJ2-1; weak D call: TRBD1 (6 bases). Germline V CDR1 and CDR2: MNHEY, SMNVEV (reference sequence). CDR3 length: 17 residues. Written as DNA, the CDR3 is TGCGCCAGCAGTCCGACGGGTGGGGGCAGCTCCTACAATGAGCAGTTCTTC. It is translated as CASSPTGGGSSYNEQFF.

Of note for this clone: Its ends do not fully match the called genes, so a read error is possible. V gene TRBV7-9 combines with J gene TRBJ2-1; D possibly matches TRBD1 or TRBD2 (5 bases each). The length of the CDR3 is 11 residues. Germline V gives CDR1 SEHNR, CDR2 FQNEAQ (reference sequence). The CDR3, as DNA: TGTTCCAGCAGCAGGGAGTTAGGGCAGTTCTTC. Its protein product is CSSSRELGQFF. Filled out from reference TRBV7-9 and TRBJ2-1, the complete variable domain reads DTGVSQNPRHKITKRGQNVTFRCDPISEHNRLYWYRQTLGQGPEFLTYFQNEAQLEKSRLLSDRFSAERPKGSFSTLEIQRTEQGDSAMYLCSSSRELGQFFGPGTRLTVL.

This chain uses TRBV10-3 with TRBJ1-3, with D unclear. V was pared by 3 bases and J by 4 bases, with 10 bases between. The V gene's germline CDR1 is ENHRY and CDR2 SYGVKD. This CDR3 has 14 amino acids. The CDR3 DNA is TGTGCCATCAGTGATGTGGGCCTCGGAAACACCATATATTTT. This gives the protein CAISDVGLGNTIYF.

J is TRBJ1-3 and V is TRBV19; D may be TRBD1 (6 bases). The V and J ends lost 4 bases and 0 bases respectively, with 19 bases between them. The CDR3 loop spans 18 amino acids. Germline CDR1 is LNHDA and CDR2 is SQIVND (reference sequence). CDR3 sequence: CASSSGGATRLSGNTIYF. Written as DNA, the CDR3 is TGTGCCAGTAGTAGCGGGGGCGCGACACGTCTCTCTGGAAACACCATATATTTT.

V usage is TRBV5-1 and J usage is TRBJ2-7; a weak D match, TRBD1 (5 bases). V was trimmed by 0 bases and J by 2 bases, leaving 9 bases between them. Germline V gives CDR1 SGHRS, CDR2 YFSETQ. The CDR3 is 14 amino acids. CDR3 region: CASSLGGRTYEQYF. The CDR3 DNA reads TGCGCCAGCAGCTTGGGGGGCAGAACCTACGAGCAGTACTTC.

The chain couples TRBV5-1 to TRBJ2-5; D is possibly TRBD1 (6 bases). The germline gives CDR1 SGHRS, CDR2 YFSETQ. The CDR3 loop spans 15 amino acids. Trimming shortened V by 4 bases and J by 4 bases, and 17 bases separated the two germline ends. In nucleotides, the CDR3 is TGCGCCAGCAGCCAGCAGTCGGGACACCGAGAGACCCAGTACTTC. Residues: CASSQQSGHRETQYF. Full variable domain (outside the CDR3, taken from reference TRBV5-1 and TRBJ2-5): KAGVTQTPRYLIKTRGQQVTLSCSPISGHRSVSWYQQTPGQGLQFLFEYFSETQRNKGNFPGRFSGRQFSNSRSEMNVSTLELGDSALYLCASSQQSGHRETQYFGPGTRLLVL.

The chain couples TRBV12-2 to TRBJ2-2; TRBD2, the D gene given by the table, was not confirmed from the DNA. TRBV12-2 corresponds to a pseudogene. The CDR3 covers 13 residues. CDR3 sequence reads: CASRYGGTGELFF. CDR3 DNA sequence: TGTGCAAGTCGCTACGGGGGCACCGGGGAGCTGTTTTTT.

The rearrangement joins TRBV25-1 to TRBJ1-4; tentatively, D is TRBD1 (6 bases). CDR3 length equals 16 residues. V was cut by 5 bases and J by 6 bases, with 19 bases left in between. Germline-derived CDR1 and CDR2 are MGHDK and SYGVNS. The CDR3 protein is CASSKDSSNEDEKLFF. In nucleotides, the CDR3 is TGTGCCAGCAGTAAGGACAGTTCTAATGAGGATGAAAAACTGTTTTTT. The complete variable domain, with remaining parts taken from reference TRBV25-1 and TRBJ1-4, reads EADIYQTPRYLVIGTGKKITLECSQTMGHDKMYWYQQDPGMELHLIHYSYGVNSTEKGDLSSESTVSRIRTEHFPLTLESARPSHTSQYLCASSKDSSNEDEKLFFGSGTQLSVL.

This chain joins TRBV10-2 and TRBJ2-5; D perhaps matches TRBD2 (6 bases). The V gene lost 2 bases and the J gene lost 5 bases, with 12 bases spanning the gap. This CDR3 comprises 14 residues. The germline CDR1 and CDR2 sequences are WSHSY and SAAADI. CDR3 loop: CASSERGRWETQYF. As DNA, the CDR3 is TGCGCCAGCAGTGAGCGGGGGAGGTGGGAGACCCAGTACTTC.

The chain uses TRBV5-1 and TRBJ2-1; the D gene is possibly TRBD2 (7 bases). Trimming cost V 0 bases and J 7 bases, with 20 bases left between them. Germline values: CDR1 SGHRS, CDR2 YFSETQ. The length of the CDR3 is 17 residues. CDR3 coding DNA: TGCGCCAGCAGCTTGGCCAAAAGAGGGGGGGCGAGGAATGAGCAGTTCTTC. Protein product: CASSLAKRGGARNEQFF.

This clone was seen once. The chain recombines TRBV19 with TRBJ1-4, with 8 bases lining up with TRBD1. The CDR3 spans 15 residues. CDR1 LNHDA and CDR2 SQIVND come from the germline V gene (reference sequence). Trimming removed 7 bases from V and 10 bases from J; junction bases left unmatched: 14. This chain's CDR3 is CASIGGPGGFRKLFF. For the CDR3, the DNA is TGTGCCAGTATTGGCGGGCCAGGGGGCTTCCGAAAACTGTTTTTT.